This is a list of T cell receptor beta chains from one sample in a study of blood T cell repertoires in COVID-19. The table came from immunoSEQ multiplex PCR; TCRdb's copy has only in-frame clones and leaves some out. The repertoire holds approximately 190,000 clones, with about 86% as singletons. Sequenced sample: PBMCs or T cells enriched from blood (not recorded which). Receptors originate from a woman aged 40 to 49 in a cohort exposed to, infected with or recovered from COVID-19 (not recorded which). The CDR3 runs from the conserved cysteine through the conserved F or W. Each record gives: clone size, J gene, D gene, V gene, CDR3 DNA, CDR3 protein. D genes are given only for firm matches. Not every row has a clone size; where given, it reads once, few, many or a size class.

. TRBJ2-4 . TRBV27 TGTGCCAGCAGCCCACAGGGTGTGAACATTCAGTACTTC CASSPQGVNIQYF
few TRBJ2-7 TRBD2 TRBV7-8 TGTGCCAGCAGCTTCGGACGGACCGGGACTAGCGGTTCTTACGAGCAGTACTTC CASSFGRTGTSGSYEQYF
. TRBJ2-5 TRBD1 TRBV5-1 TGCGCCAGCAGCATCGGGACAGAGCAAGAGACCCAGTACTTC CASSIGTEQETQYF
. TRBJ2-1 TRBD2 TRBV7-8 TGTGCCAGCAGCTCCCCGTTGGTGCTAGCGGGAGGAGCCAATGAGCAGTTCTTC CASSSPLVLAGGANEQFF
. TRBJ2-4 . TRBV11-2 TGTGCCAGCAGCTGGGGCTTAGAAAACATTCAGTACTTC CASSWGLENIQYF
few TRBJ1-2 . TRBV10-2 TGCGCCAGCAGTGTCAGGGCAGGGGTTATGGATGGCTACACCTTC CASSVRAGVMDGYTF
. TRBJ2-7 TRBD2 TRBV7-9 TGTGCCAGCAGCATAGCTAGCGGGAGGGCCCGATACGAGCAGTACTTC CASSIASGRARYEQYF
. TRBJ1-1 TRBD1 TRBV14 TGTGCCAGCAGCCGCCAGGGGGCCGTGGGCACTGAAGCTTTCTTT CASSRQGAVGTEAFF
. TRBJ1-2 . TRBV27 TGTGCCAGCAGTTTATCCCGTTGGGGCAGTACTAACTATGGCTACACCTTC CASSLSRWGSTNYGYTF
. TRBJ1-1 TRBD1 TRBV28 TGTGCCAGCAGTTCACAGGGGATTGGGACTGAAGCTTTCTTT CASSSQGIGTEAFF
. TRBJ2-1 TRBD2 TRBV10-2 TGCGCCAGCAGGAGGACTAGCCCCTACAATGAGCAGTTCTTC CASRRTSPYNEQFF
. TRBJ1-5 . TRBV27 TGTGCCAGCAGCATCAGGGTCCCCCAGCCCCAGCATTTT CASSIRVPQPQHF
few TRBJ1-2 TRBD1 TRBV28 TGTGCCAGCAGTTTATCAGGGGGCTATGGCTACACCTTC CASSLSGGYGYTF
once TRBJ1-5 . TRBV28 TGTGCCAGCAGTTTCTTGGAGTTAAATCAGCCCCAGCATTTT CASSFLELNQPQHF
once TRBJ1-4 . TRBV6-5 TGTGCCAGCAGAGCCTCCGGACTGTTTTTT CASRASGLFF
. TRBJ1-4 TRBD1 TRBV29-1 TGCAGCGTCTCGGGACAGTCAACTAATGAAAAACTGTTTTTT CSVSGQSTNEKLFF
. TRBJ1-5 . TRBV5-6 TGTGCCAGCAGGGCCGGGAATAGCAATCAGCCCCAGCATTTT CASRAGNSNQPQHF
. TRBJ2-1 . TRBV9 TGTGCCAGCAGCGTAGGAGTCAAACTACCCCCATACAATGAGCAGTTCTTC CASSVGVKLPPYNEQFF
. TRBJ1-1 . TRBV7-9 TGTGCCAGCAGTTCCATAGAGAAGGGAGTCACTGAAGCTTTCTTT CASSSIEKGVTEAFF
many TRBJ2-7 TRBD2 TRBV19 TGTGCCAGTAGCGAGGGACTAGCGGGAGGCCCCTACGAGCAGTACTTC CASSEGLAGGPYEQYF
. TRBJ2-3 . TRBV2 TGTGCCAGCAGTGAGGGAGATGTGGATACGCAGTATTTT CASSEGDVDTQYF
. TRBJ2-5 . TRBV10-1 TGCGCCAGCAGTGAGTCCGCGGTCTGGGAGACCCAGTACTTC CASSESAVWETQYF
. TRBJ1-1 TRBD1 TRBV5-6 TGTGCCAGCAGCTTGACGGGACAGGGGTACGGGGACACTGAAGCTTTCTTT CASSLTGQGYGDTEAFF
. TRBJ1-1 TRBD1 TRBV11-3 TGTGCCAGCAGCTTAGAGAGGGGGCTGATGAACACTGAAGCTTTCTTT CASSLERGLMNTEAFF
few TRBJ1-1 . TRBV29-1 TGCAGCGCGGGCGTAGGAGACACTGAAGCTTTCTTT CSAGVGDTEAFF